This T cell receptor (beta chain) appears in the sequencing data of a study of cytomegalovirus exposure and HLA in healthy donors. Overall study results and limits: Immune exposure data for these donors was limited to CMV serostatus. In a later analysis, a missense DCLRE1C variant was linked to TCR beta V- and J-gene trimming. Fewer N-insertions (relative to the roughly 670-donor mean) were reportedly seen in an Asian-associated ancestry cluster in a later analysis. Later examination showed HLA-associated TCR beta chains had greater clonal expansion than equally common others.

V lost 2 bases to trimming and J lost 8 bases, with 15 bases between them. This CDR3 is built from 15 residues. Germline loops: CDR1 MNHEY, CDR2 SVGAGI. A note on this clone: As yet, its antigen is unknown.

The primer mix had 60 Vbeta and 13 Jbeta primers. Sequenced by immunoSEQ multiplex PCR; TCRdb stores in-frame clones only, minus some. In all, the sample yields approximately 190,000 clones. Specimen: PBMCs. The sequence came from a boy under 18 in good health and CMV-seronegative. V gene TRBV6-5 combines with J gene TRBJ1-4, with D tentatively TRBD1 (5 bases). The CDR3 sequence is CASSYRGGGLEKLFF. As DNA, the CDR3 is TGTGCCAGCAGTTACAGAGGCGGGGGTTTAGAAAAACTGTTTTTT.